Listed below are T cell receptor beta chains from one sample, sequenced in a study of T cell responses to AZD1222 COVID-19 vaccine. The method was immunoSEQ multiplex PCR; TCRdb's version includes in-frame clones alone and lacks a portion of them. The sample shows 180,000 or so clones, approximately 93% of them seen only once. The sample was peripheral blood, taken 28 days after the second AZD1222 dose. Receptor source: an adult who received the AZD1222 COVID-19 vaccine. CDR3s include the opening cysteine and the closing phenylalanine or tryptophan. D genes are given only for firm matches. Clone sizes are given selectively: once, few, many, or a class where the clone is expanded.

clone size	V gene	J gene	D gene	CDR3 length	CDR3 DNA	CDR3 protein
.	TRBV18	TRBJ1-3	.	15	TGTGCCAGCTCACCAGCGGTAGGGGCTGGAAACACCATATATTTT	CASSPAVGAGNTIYF
.	TRBV13	TRBJ2-3	TRBD2	16	TGTGCCAGCAGCTGGTTAGCGGGGGGGAGCACAGATACGCAGTATTTT	CASSWLAGGSTDTQYF
.	TRBV19	TRBJ2-2	TRBD1	15	TGTGCCAGTAGTATCACGGGACAGGGAGTCGGGGAGCTGTTTTTT	CASSITGQGVGELFF
few	TRBV12-3/TRBV12-4	TRBJ1-1	.	13	TGTGCCAGCAGTCTCAGTGGCTGGGATGAAGCTTTCTTT	CASSLSGWDEAFF
.	TRBV4-2	TRBJ1-2	TRBD1	15	TGTGCCAGCAGCCAAGAGAAGACAGGGGTCTATGGCTACACCTTC	CASSQEKTGVYGYTF
.	TRBV6-5	TRBJ2-2	.	16	TGTGCCAGCAGTTACCTCCTGGGGGGAGGTACCGGGGAGCTGTTTTTT	CASSYLLGGGTGELFF
.	TRBV13	TRBJ2-7	.	12	TGTGCCAGCAGCTTTATCCAATACGAGCAGTACTTC	CASSFIQYEQYF
.	TRBV6-2/TRBV6-3	TRBJ1-1	TRBD1	16	TGTGCCAGCAGTTACGGGACAGGCTCACTGAACACTGAAGCTTTCTTT	CASSYGTGSLNTEAFF
.	TRBV6-6	TRBJ2-5	TRBD1	16	TGTGCCAGCAGTACGTCACAGGGGGGAAGAAAAGAGACCCAGTACTTC	CASSTSQGGRKETQYF
.	TRBV18	TRBJ1-1	TRBD1	14	TGTGCCAGCTCACCCTGGGACAGGAACACTGAAGCTTTCTTT	CASSPWDRNTEAFF
.	TRBV11-3	TRBJ1-1	TRBD1	15	TGTGCCAGCAGCCCAGGGGGAGGGCTGAACACTGAAGCTTTCTTT	CASSPGGGLNTEAFF
.	TRBV5-6	TRBJ2-6	.	15	TGTGCCAGCAGCTCGACGGTCTCTGGGGCCAACGTCCTGACTTTC	CASSSTVSGANVLTF
.	TRBV3-1/TRBV3-2	TRBJ2-2	.	14	TGTGCCAGCAGCGGGGATCCGGGGAACAGGGAGCTGTTTTTT	CASSGDPGNRELFF
.	TRBV7-2	TRBJ1-1	.	15	TGTGCCAGCAGCTTAGGGTGGGTGGAGGGCACTGAAGCTTTCTTT	CASSLGWVEGTEAFF
.	TRBV5-1	TRBJ1-5	.	13	TGCGCCAGCAGCTTGGACGGTCAGCAGCCCCAGCATTTT	CASSLDGQQPQHF
.	TRBV9	TRBJ2-6	.	17	TGTGCCAGCAGCGGCCAGCTGGGCCCCTCTGGGGCCAACGTCCTGACTTTC	CASSGQLGPSGANVLTF